This is a list of T cell receptor beta chains from one sample in a study of OX40 agonist ivuxolimab in advanced cancers. Libraries were prepared by immunoSEQ multiplex PCR; TCRdb keeps only in-frame clonotypes and omits some of them. The repertoire holds 60,000 to 75,000 clones, with approximately 84% as singletons. Sequenced material: CD4+ or CD8+ T cells sorted from blood, taken in a trial of the OX40 agonist ivuxolimab. The receptors stem from an adult with an advanced solid tumor such as melanoma, head and neck, liver or kidney cancer. Both conserved end residues are part of each CDR3. D genes are given only for firm matches. The size entry is marked missing in some rows and otherwise reads once, few, many or a size class.

d_gene,abundance,v_gene,j_gene,CDR3aa,CDR3nt
NA,NA,TRBV19,TRBJ2-2,CASSMLGGTGELFF,TGTGCCAGTAGTATGTTAGGAGGGACCGGGGAGCTGTTTTTT
TRBD1,NA,TRBV5-6,TRBJ1-2,CASSFRGQGNYGYTF,TGTGCCAGCAGCTTTAGGGGGCAGGGGAACTATGGCTACACCTTC
TRBD1,NA,TRBV19,TRBJ2-7,CASSRDSADPYEQYF,TGTGCCAGTAGTAGGGACAGCGCTGATCCCTACGAGCAGTACTTC
TRBD1,once,TRBV13,TRBJ2-3,CASSLRSGQESPFTSTDTQYF,TGTGCCAGCAGCTTAAGGTCCGGACAGGAGTCCCCCTTCACTAGCACAGATACGCAGTATTTT
NA,NA,TRBV7-9,TRBJ2-7,CASSLAGAQREYF,TGTGCCAGCAGCCTAGCTGGGGCCCAGAGGGAGTACTTC
NA,NA,TRBV4-3,TRBJ2-7,CASSFDRNYEQYF,TGCGCCAGCAGCTTTGACAGGAACTACGAGCAGTACTTC
NA,NA,TRBV30,TRBJ1-5,CAWSVSINSNQPQHF,TGTGCCTGGAGTGTATCTATTAATAGCAATCAGCCCCAGCATTTT
TRBD1,NA,TRBV28,TRBJ2-5,CASSLFRGLQTQYF,TGTGCCAGCAGTTTATTCAGGGGGTTACAGACCCAGTACTTC
NA,once,TRBV19,TRBJ1-4,CASSVRTAQLKLFF,TGTGCCAGTAGTGTACGGACAGCCCAACTAAAACTGTTTTTT
TRBD1,NA,TRBV7-2,TRBJ2-2,CASSLDRQGAGELFF,TGTGCCAGCAGCTTAGATAGACAGGGGGCCGGGGAGCTGTTTTTT
NA,NA,TRBV19,TRBJ1-2,CASSIRGTPNYGYTF,TGTGCCAGTAGTATAAGGGGAACCCCTAACTATGGCTACACCTTC
TRBD1,NA,TRBV7-9,TRBJ1-6,CASSWDSKNSPLHF,TGTGCCAGCAGCTGGGACAGTAAGAATTCACCCCTCCACTTT
NA,NA,TRBV18,TRBJ2-7,CASSPPGSYEQYF,TGTGCCAGCTCACCACCCGGGTCCTACGAGCAGTACTTC
NA,NA,TRBV6-6,TRBJ1-5,CASRTGAGQPQHF,TGTGCCAGCAGAACCGGGGCGGGTCAGCCCCAGCATTTT
NA,few,TRBV5-4,TRBJ2-3,CASSLSTGGRDTQYF,TGTGCCAGCAGCTTGTCTACCGGGGGCAGGGATACGCAGTATTTT
NA,NA,TRBV4-2,TRBJ2-5,CASSFWGETQYF,TGTGCCAGCAGCTTCTGGGGGGAGACCCAGTACTTC
NA,NA,TRBV6-6,TRBJ2-7,CASSSFDSRDEQYF,TGTGCCAGCAGTTCATTTGACAGTAGGGACGAGCAGTACTTC
TRBD1,few,TRBV27,TRBJ2-2,CARSPRTGSPPGELFF,TGTGCCAGATCACCAAGGACAGGTTCCCCTCCCGGGGAGCTGTTTTTT